Presented here are 28 T cell receptor beta chains from one specimen sequenced in a study of identical twins. From the 5' RACE reads, TCRdb called clonotypes with MiXCR, one entry per CDR3 protein. The sample includes some 500,000 distinct CDR3 sequences, roughly an eighth seen only once; the top ten take 0.8% to 1%. The data also belong to a second study, concerning yellow fever vaccine responses in identical twins.

The material sequenced was CD4+ T cells sorted from blood. The receptors were gathered from a young woman in good health.

The table lists this clonotype with a few counts. The V call is TRBV18, the J call TRBJ2-4; 8 nucleotides line up with TRBD1. J was trimmed by 1 base and V by 4 bases; bases with no gene match: 6. CDR3 length: 16 amino acids. The germline gives CDR1 KGHSH, CDR2 LQKENI. DNA of the CDR3: TGTGCCAGCTCACTTTACCAGGGGGCGGCCAAAAACATTCAGTACTTC. Translated, it gives CASSLYQGAAKNIQYF.

This clonotype was counted ten times or more. The junction shows a germline mismatch at one end, possibly a read error. The CDR3 protein is CASSQGTGNYGYTF. In DNA form, the CDR3 reads TGCGCCAGCAGCCAAGGGACAGGGAACTATGGCTACACCTTC. The chain employs TRBV3-1 and TRBJ1-2; 9 bases match TRBD1. Looked up from germline, CDR1 is LGHDT and CDR2 is YNNKEL (reference sequence). The CDR3 runs to 14 residues.

The V and J genes are TRBV27 and TRBJ1-2, with D possibly being TRBD1 (5 bases). Germline V gene data show CDR1 as MNHEY and CDR2 as SMNVEV (reference sequence). Trimming cost V 2 bases and J 6 bases, with 16 bases left between them. There are 15 residues in the CDR3. The CDR3 bases are TGTGCCAGCAGTTTAAAGACGAGGGGAGGAGATGGCTACACCTTC. Its translation is CASSLKTRGGDGYTF.

This sequence joins TRBV7-9 and TRBJ2-4, with 8 nucleotides matching TRBD2. The CDR3 is made up of 16 amino acids. Germline V lookup: CDR1 SEHNR, CDR2 FQNEAQ (reference sequence). V shed 5 bases and J 0 bases; nucleotides not matched to a gene: 6. The CDR3 DNA is TGTGCCAGCAGCCCCGGGGGGGAACTAGCCAAAAACATTCAGTACTTC. This gives the protein CASSPGGELAKNIQYF.

The genes are TRBV6-1 and TRBJ2-1; 8 bases fit TRBD2. V was clipped by 6 bases and J by 8 bases; unmatched bases: 6. CDR3 length equals 13 residues. The germline V gene encodes CDR1 MNHNS and CDR2 SASEGT. The CDR3 coding sequence is TGTGCCAGCAGGGCGGGAGGTCTAGATGAGCAGTTCTTC. It codes for CASRAGGLDEQFF.

The V and J genes are TRBV12-3 or TRBV12-4 and TRBJ2-1, with TRBD2 matching 12 bases. CDR3 length equals 16 residues. V gave up 7 bases and J gave up 1 base; unmatched junction bases: 5. The CDR3 loop reads CASTRGLAGSYNEQFF. Written as DNA, the CDR3 is TGTGCCAGCACCCGAGGACTAGCGGGGTCCTACAATGAGCAGTTCTTC.

The chain's CDR3 is CASSPVEMRDTQYF. The CDR3 DNA reads TGTGCCAGCTCACCCGTAGAGATGAGAGATACGCAGTATTTT. The genes are TRBV18 and TRBJ2-3, with D unresolved. The CDR3 extends over 14 amino acids. Trimming removed 3 bases at V and 5 bases at J, with 12 bases between. Germline assignment: CDR1 KGHSH and CDR2 LQKENI.

This clonotype occurred many times. V and J are TRBV12-3 or TRBV12-4 and TRBJ2-1; TRBD1 might be the D (5 bases). V lost 3 bases, J lost 5 bases, and 14 bases lay in between. The CDR3 spans 15 residues. In DNA form, the CDR3 reads TGTGCCAGCAGTTTGGACCAGACAGCCGACAATGAGCAGTTCTTC. Its translation: CASSLDQTADNEQFF.

The V and J genes are TRBV24-1 and TRBJ2-2, with D possibly being TRBD1 (7 bases). V was cut by 2 bases and J by 6 bases, with 15 bases left in between. Germline assignment: CDR1 KGHDR and CDR2 SFDVKD. The CDR3 has 16 amino acids. The CDR3 here is CATSDWQPGGSGELFF. In DNA form, the CDR3 reads TGTGCCACCAGTGATTGGCAGCCAGGGGGGTCCGGGGAGCTGTTTTTT.

The chain employs TRBV7-8 and TRBJ2-7; D not certain. The CDR3 covers 15 residues. Germline CDR1 SGHVS, CDR2 FQNEAQ. Trimming took 1 base from V and 3 from J, leaving 13 bases between them. The CDR3 region is CASSLVSRQDYEQYF. Here the CDR3 DNA reads TGTGCCAGCAGCTTAGTTAGCAGGCAGGACTACGAGCAGTACTTC.

This clonotype was seen only a few times. J is TRBJ2-2 and V is TRBV7-2; tentative D call: TRBD2 (5 bases). V dropped 5 bases and J dropped 5 bases, with 9 bases sitting between them. This CDR3 contains 13 residues. Looked up from germline, CDR1 is SGHTA and CDR2 is FQGNSA. For the CDR3, the DNA is TGTGCCAGCAGCATAAAGCGGACCGGGGAGCTGTTTTTT. Residues: CASSIKRTGELFF. Combining the CDR3 with reference TRBV7-2 and TRBJ2-2 gives the whole variable domain GAGVSQSPSNKVTEKGKDVELRCDPISGHTALYWYRQSLGQGLEFLIYFQGNSAPDKSGLPSDRFSAERTGGSVSTLTIQRTQQEDSAVYLCASSIKRTGELFFGEGSRLTVL.

The V and J genes are TRBV12-3 or TRBV12-4 and TRBJ2-7; no definite D call. V lost 5 bases to trimming and J lost 3 bases, with 11 bases between them. The CDR3 runs 13 residues. CDR3 DNA sequence: TGTGCCAGCAGTCGTAGTTCCTACTACGAGCAGTACTTC. Amino acids: CASSRSSYYEQYF.

In this sample, this clonotype turned up a few times. The chain combines TRBV29-1 with TRBJ2-7; 8 bases agree with TRBD1. CDR1 SQVTM and CDR2 ANQGSEA come from the germline V gene. The CDR3 is made up of 14 amino acids. V lost 4 bases to trimming and J lost 5 bases; unmatched junction nucleotides: 10. In nucleotides, the CDR3 is TGCAGCGTTGCTCGGGACAGGAGGTTGAACGAGCAGTACTTC. As protein: CSVARDRRLNEQYF.

V and J are TRBV10-3 and TRBJ2-7; 9 bases fit TRBD1. The CDR3 runs to 15 residues. The V gene's germline CDR1 is ENHRY and CDR2 SYGVKD. V dropped 7 bases and J dropped 2; count of bases not matched to a gene: 9. CDR3 loop: CAITGGQGTTYEQYF. CDR3 nucleotides: TGTGCCATCACTGGAGGACAGGGGACGACCTACGAGCAGTACTTC.

The rearrangement links TRBV6-1 to TRBJ1-2; no definite D call. The V gene lost 3 bases and the J gene lost 4 bases, with 15 bases spanning the gap. The CDR3 covers 15 residues. The germline V gene encodes CDR1 MNHNS and CDR2 SASEGT. As DNA, the CDR3 is TGTGCCAGCAGTGAGCGGTCTGGGTCGGGCTATGGCTACACCTTC. The encoded protein is CASSERSGSGYGYTF.

The chain uses TRBV20-1 and TRBJ2-7; D possibly uses TRBD1 or TRBD2 (5 bases each). Deletions cut 1 base from V and 0 bases from J, with 10 bases between. The V gene's germline CDR1 is DFQATT and CDR2 SNEGSKA (reference sequence). The CDR3 length is 14 residues. The CDR3 protein is CSARVKGSSYEQYF. The CDR3 bases are TGCAGTGCTAGAGTTAAGGGGAGCTCCTACGAGCAGTACTTC.

This clonotype showed up just a few times. V is TRBV20-1 and J is TRBJ2-5; D could derive from TRBD1 or TRBD2 (6 bases each). CDR3 size: 15 residues. Trimming removed 1 base from V and 5 bases from J, with 17 bases in between. Per germline, CDR1 DFQATT and CDR2 SNEGSKA (reference sequence). CDR3 coding DNA: TGCAGTGCTAGAGTGGCCGGGGGCTTAAGGGAGACCCAGTACTTC. This translates into CSARVAGGLRETQYF.

This chain joins TRBV7-2 and TRBJ2-2, with TRBD2 matching 9 bases. The CDR3 loop spans 15 amino acids. Losses at the gene ends were 5 bases for V and 0 bases for J; bases not matched to a gene: 1. Germline CDR1 is SGHTA and CDR2 is FQGNSA. CDR3 protein: CASSPSGTNTGELFF. CDR3 DNA: TGTGCCAGCAGCCCTAGCGGGACGAACACCGGGGAGCTGTTTTTT.

Only a few counts were recorded for this clonotype. V and J are TRBV10-2 and TRBJ2-5; TRBD2 is a possible D gene (6 bases). Trimming removed 11 bases from V and 6 bases from J, with 10 bases in between. This CDR3 has 10 residues. Per the germline V gene, CDR1 is WSHSY and CDR2 is SAAADI. The CDR3 region has the DNA TGCGCCGCGGCGGGGAAGACCCAGTACTTC. It translates to CAAAGKTQYF.

The V and J genes are TRBV7-2 and TRBJ2-7; 8 bases match TRBD2. The V gene end was trimmed by 2 bases and the J gene end by 7 bases; junction bases not matched to a gene: 7. This CDR3 region has 14 residues. Per the germline V gene, CDR1 is SGHTA and CDR2 is FQGNSA. As DNA, the CDR3 is TGTGCCAGCAGCTTACTTCCGGGGACTAGAGAGCAGTACTTC. This translates into CASSLLPGTREQYF.

This chain connects TRBV25-1 to TRBJ2-3; 10 bases are shared with TRBD1. The V and J ends lost 8 bases and 11 bases, in that order; junction bases with no gene match: 16. From germline, CDR1 is MGHDK and CDR2 SYGVNS. This CDR3 contains 15 residues. This CDR3 is CASVEDRGSRRGQYF. The CDR3 bases are TGTGCCAGCGTCGAGGACAGGGGGTCCCGACGTGGGCAGTATTTT.

The J gene is TRBJ1-1, the V gene TRBV3-1; 7 nucleotides match TRBD1. Per germline, CDR1 LGHDT and CDR2 YNNKEL (reference sequence). This CDR3 is built from 13 residues. With V trimmed by 5 bases and J by 11 bases, 11 bases remained unmatched. Written as DNA, the CDR3 is TGTGCCAGCAGCGACAGGGCACCCTCCAAGGCTTTCTTT. Translation gives CASSDRAPSKAFF.

This clonotype was detected once. This rearrangement joins TRBV5-1 to TRBJ2-1; D possibly corresponds to TRBD2 (6 bases). CDR1 is SGHRS and CDR2 is YFSETQ in the germline V gene. Trimming removed 1 base from V and 13 bases from J, with 12 bases in between. The CDR3 is 12 residues long. The DNA for the CDR3 is TGCGCCAGCAGCTTGTGGGGGGACTCACAGTTCTTC. It yields the protein CASSLWGDSQFF.

This clonotype was counted many times. The rearrangement uses TRBV4-3 and TRBJ2-7; 9 bases fit TRBD2. The CDR3 runs to 17 residues. CDR1 and CDR2 from the germline V gene are LGHNA and YSLEER. The junction had 9 bases not matched to a gene; V was cut back by 2 bases and J by 1 base. For the CDR3, the DNA is TGCGCCAGCAGCCAAAACAAACTAGCGGGCCCTTCCTACGAGCAGTACTTC. Translating it yields CASSQNKLAGPSYEQYF.

In this sample, this clonotype turned up a few times. V gene TRBV28 combines with J gene TRBJ2-7, with D possibly being TRBD2 (6 bases). The CDR3 loop spans 12 amino acids. Trimming stripped 3 bases from V and 5 bases from J, with 8 bases between. In germline, CDR1 is MDHEN, CDR2 SYDVKM. The CDR3 region is CASSLGEDEQYF. DNA of the CDR3: TGTGCCAGCAGTTTGGGGGAGGACGAGCAGTACTTC.

The chain uses TRBV18 and TRBJ2-7, with 7 bases identical to TRBD2. Unmatched junction bases numbered 8, after V lost 2 bases and J lost 4 bases. Germline V gives CDR1 KGHSH, CDR2 LQKENI. The CDR3 runs 15 residues. CDR3 nucleotides: TGTGCCAGCTCACCAGCGGAAAGCGGGGTTTACGAGCAGTACTTC. Residues: CASSPAESGVYEQYF.

This clonotype was counted ten times or more. The V call is TRBV11-2, the J call TRBJ2-5, with TRBD2 matching 9 bases. Germline trimming cut 5 bases from V and 5 bases from J; bases unmatched to any gene: 9. Germline V gene data show CDR1 as SGHAT and CDR2 as FQNNGV. This CDR3 contains 15 residues. CDR3 region: CASSQRGTSWETQYF. The CDR3 DNA follows: TGTGCCAGCAGCCAGAGAGGGACTAGCTGGGAGACCCAGTACTTC.

The V gene is TRBV5-4, the J gene TRBJ2-1, with TRBD2 identical over 11 bases. V lost 0 bases and J lost 14; bases outside the gene matches: 10. CDR3 length: 15 amino acids. In germline, CDR1 is SGHNT, CDR2 YYREEE (reference sequence). CDR3: CASSLGGTSGGKEFF. Here the CDR3 DNA reads TGTGCCAGCAGCTTGGGTGGGACTAGCGGAGGTAAAGAGTTCTTC.